What follows are 3 T cell receptor beta chains derived from one specimen sequenced in a study of T cell responses to AZD1222 COVID-19 vaccine. The assay was immunoSEQ multiplex PCR, and TCRdb's table has in-frame clones only and misses some. The sample comprises about 150,000 clones, 90% of which are singletons, and about 1.6% rests with the top ten. This material consisted of peripheral blood, taken on day 0 of AZD1222 vaccination. The receptors stem from an adult in good health.

This chain links TRBV9 with TRBJ1-3, with no clear D. From germline, CDR1 is SGDLS and CDR2 YYNGEE. This CDR3 spans 16 amino acids. V lost 0 bases, J lost 0 bases, and 10 bases lay in between. The CDR3 region is CASSVEGVLSGNTIYF. In DNA form, the CDR3 reads TGTGCCAGCAGCGTAGAGGGAGTCCTCTCTGGAAACACCATATATTTT.

This clone was recorded once. The V and J genes are TRBV11-2 and TRBJ1-6; no definite D call. V lost 5 bases and J lost 7, with 9 bases in between. This CDR3 has 13 amino acids. Germline V gives CDR1 SGHAT, CDR2 FQNNGV. As DNA, the CDR3 is TGTGCCAGCAGCACATCCCAGAATTCACCCCTCCACTTT. Its translation is CASSTSQNSPLHF.

The rearrangement uses TRBV10-1 and TRBJ2-7; 7 positions agree with TRBD1. The germline V gene has CDR1 WNHNN and CDR2 SYGVQD (reference sequence). Trimming removed 2 bases from V and 0 bases from J; junction bases left unmatched: 4. This CDR3 comprises 15 residues. The CDR3 sequence is CASSELAGGSYEQYF. The DNA of the CDR3 is TGCGCCAGCAGTGAGCTGGCAGGGGGCTCCTACGAGCAGTACTTC.